This is a list of T cell receptor beta chains from one sample in a study of T cells after yellow fever vaccination. TCRdb ran MiXCR on the 5' RACE reads and lists one entry per CDR3 protein. The table has a few hundred thousand distinct CDR3 sequences, 18% seen once. Sequencing used PBMCs, obtained before the yellow fever booster vaccination. These receptors came from a man in his late teens or twenties who received the YFV17D yellow fever vaccine. The CDR3 runs from the conserved cysteine through the conserved F or W. D genes are given only for firm matches. Some rows mark clone size as missing; the rest say once, few, many or name a class of expanded clone.

D: .; size: .; J: TRBJ2-3; V: TRBV20-1; CDR3: CSARGQPTGTDTQYF; DNA: TGCAGTGCGCGCGGACAGCCGACGGGTACAGATACGCAGTATTTT
D: .; size: .; J: TRBJ2-5; V: TRBV7-8; CDR3: CASSGLEETQYF; DNA: TGTGCCAGCAGCGGGCTAGAAGAGACCCAGTACTTC
D: .; size: .; J: TRBJ1-1; V: TRBV4-3; CDR3: CASSQDPVPNTEAFF; DNA: TGCGCCAGCAGCCAAGATCCCGTGCCGAACACTGAAGCTTTCTTT
D: TRBD1; size: few; J: TRBJ1-1; V: TRBV7-3; CDR3: CASSLNPPQGQWTEAFF; DNA: TGTGCCAGCAGCTTAAATCCCCCACAGGGGCAATGGACTGAAGCTTTCTTT
D: TRBD1; size: few; J: TRBJ2-2; V: TRBV12-5; CDR3: CASGLVPGQGNTGELFF; DNA: TGTGCTAGTGGTTTGGTACCGGGACAGGGGAACACCGGGGAGCTGTTTTTT
D: .; size: .; J: TRBJ2-4; V: TRBV28; CDR3: CASSEGVAKNIQYF; DNA: TGTGCCAGCAGTGAGGGGGTAGCCAAAAACATTCAGTACTTC
D: TRBD2; size: few; J: TRBJ2-5; V: TRBV7-2; CDR3: CASSLSSGGAQETQYF; DNA: TGTGCCAGCAGCTTATCCTCGGGGGGAGCGCAAGAGACCCAGTACTTC
D: TRBD1; size: .; J: TRBJ1-5; V: TRBV19; CDR3: CASSVGQGVTQPQHF; DNA: TGTGCCAGTAGTGTGGGACAGGGGGTCACTCAGCCCCAGCATTTT
D: TRBD1; size: .; J: TRBJ1-2; V: TRBV29-1; CDR3: CSVPGQDLWRYTF; DNA: TGCAGCGTTCCGGGACAGGACCTATGGAGATACACCTTC
D: TRBD1; size: .; J: TRBJ2-5; V: TRBV5-1; CDR3: CASSYVGTGQETQYF; DNA: TGCGCCAGCAGCTACGTCGGGACAGGGCAAGAGACCCAGTACTTC
D: .; size: .; J: TRBJ1-4; V: TRBV7-9; CDR3: CASSPPIGRRGRVNEKLFF; DNA: TGTGCCAGCAGCCCCCCAATCGGACGGCGAGGGAGAGTCAATGAAAAACTGTTTTTT
D: .; size: few; J: TRBJ2-3; V: TRBV20-1; CDR3: CSARGGHDGGSTDTQYF; DNA: TGCAGTGCTAGGGGAGGCCATGACGGGGGAAGCACAGATACGCAGTATTTT
D: TRBD1; size: .; J: TRBJ1-2; V: TRBV2; CDR3: CASGDRETYGYTF; DNA: TGTGCCAGCGGGGACAGAGAGACCTATGGCTACACCTTC
D: .; size: .; J: TRBJ2-5; V: TRBV20-1; CDR3: CSAQQETQYF; DNA: TGCAGTGCTCAGCAAGAGACCCAGTACTTC
D: TRBD1; size: few; J: TRBJ1-1; V: TRBV11-2; CDR3: CASSLATGAGGTEAFF; DNA: TGTGCCAGCAGCTTAGCGACAGGGGCTGGGGGGACTGAAGCTTTCTTT
D: TRBD2; size: .; J: TRBJ2-3; V: TRBV2; CDR3: CAITPRGERGDTQYF; DNA: TGTGCCATCACACCGCGGGGGGAAAGGGGAGATACGCAGTATTTT
D: .; size: few; J: TRBJ1-2; V: TRBV6-6; CDR3: CASSPIPAVIHYGYTF; DNA: TGTGCCAGCAGCCCTATACCCGCGGTGATCCACTATGGCTACACCTTC
D: .; size: .; J: TRBJ2-1; V: TRBV7-6; CDR3: CASSLEWGGRGEQFF; DNA: TGTGCCAGCAGCTTAGAGTGGGGGGGCCGAGGTGAGCAGTTCTTC
D: .; size: .; J: TRBJ2-5; V: TRBV6-5; CDR3: CASSYLDITSQETQYF; DNA: TGTGCCAGCAGTTACCTGGACATAACATCCCAAGAGACCCAGTACTTC